This T cell receptor (beta chain) was sequenced in a study of blood T cells in healthy people across ages (dated by TCRdb to the mid-2010s). For the wider study: In model experiments, template switching captured roughly one uniquely barcoded TCR beta cDNA molecule for every two T cells. To track age-related changes in TCR beta repertoire diversity, the study relied on deep sequencing normalized with unique cDNA molecular identifiers. Donors were grouped into four age groups: young (average roughly 17 years), middle-aged (about 40), aged (approximately 67) and long-lived (around 80). To avoid experimental bias, donors of different ages were spread randomly across the sequencing lanes. Two additional independent replicas of 1 million unique cDNA reads from the same blood draw were analyzed for two donors (one aged 18 to 29 and one aged 80 or older). Here is what the overall study found, with its caveats: Because donor CMV infection status was unknown, age-related changes in expanded clonotypes were potentially confounded. As age increased, observed TCR beta diversity per million T cells dropped in a roughly linear way, and a significant reduction was already evident by age roughly 36. Bulk unsorted PBMC profiling prevented conclusive comparison of naive and antigen-experienced compartments. Total diversity estimates from one million sequenced T cells were considered lower bounds and underestimates. The long-lived group showed more naive CD4+ T cells, fewer expanded clones and increased TCR diversity than the aged group, suggesting age selection. Observed TCR beta diversity correlated strongly with the percentage of naive T cells measured by flow cytometry.

The donors were 40 or so Caucasian individuals from Russia, aged roughly 6 to 90 years, who were systemically healthy. Each donor gave 8 to 10 milliliters of peripheral blood, drawn into EDTA-treated Vacutainer tubes. Ficoll-Paque density-gradient centrifugation was used to isolate PBMCs, with at least 6 million obtained per sample. Total RNA was extracted from PBMCs with Trizol reagent, with at least 6 micrograms obtained per sample. Naive CD45RAhigh/CD27high T cell percentages were measured by flow cytometry on a PBMC aliquot from every donor. Of note for this clonotype: No antigen is known for it. Base qualities are missing; no much larger clone stands one base away.

Spanning cysteine to phenylalanine, the CDR3 consists of 16 amino acids. The CDR3 DNA has 48 bases and is translated from base 1. The receptor library was made with 5' RACE. Sequencing relied on an Illumina HiSeq 2500. A second roughly 7 to 12 cycle PCR used a sample-barcoded 5' primer and a J-beta primer mix. A template-switch 5' adaptor carrying 12 random nucleotides introduced a unique molecular identifier onto each TCR beta cDNA molecule. At least 3 million CDR3-containing paired-end reads were obtained from each sample. First-strand cDNA was synthesized from all RNA with the Mint cDNA synthesis kit, primed by a TRBC-specific oligonucleotide. After uracil-DNA glycosylase treatment, a first 18-cycle PCR used universal primers M1SS and BC2_uni_R on all cDNA. The paper's data handling went like this. Normalization of each sample was performed by random selection of 1 million high-quality reads, each carrying a distinct molecular identifier. Reads with shared molecular identifiers were discarded instead of being binned into consensus sequences. CDR3 identification, clonotype clustering and error correction used MiTCR with a Q25 quality threshold and the strictest error-elimination algorithm. A nonparametric unseen species model with Euler transformation was used to estimate a lower bound on total TCR beta diversity. Using fastp trimming at Q25 and MiXCR clonotype assembly, TCRdb reanalyzed the public sequencing data and kept in-frame beta chains. Each CDR3 protein appears once, grouped with its most common genes and DNA. The V and J calls follow TCRdb's processing rather than the paper's. The sample table lists about 1.7 million distinct CDR3 sequences, 28% of them with a count of one. Over 7% of the sample belongs to the ten largest clones.

This chain joins TRBV21-1 to TRBJ2-1; the table names TRBD2, a call not compared with the DNA. TRBV21-1 is a recognized pseudogene. The TCR comes from a woman aged 30 to 39 in good health. What was sequenced was blood. The sequence in DNA is TGTGCCAGCAGCAAGGGACTAGCGGGGCCAAACAATGAGCAGTTCTTC. Its protein is CASSKGLAGPNNEQFF.